These 9 T cell receptor beta chains were sequenced from one sample in a study of vaccination and CD4 T cells after COVID-19. The treatment: roughly ten-day PBMC culture with coronavirus spike peptide pools or control peptides (ViraFEST assay). With the Oncomine TCR Beta short-read assay, DNA from cultured CD4+ T cells was sequenced. One entry per CDR3 protein results from TCRdb running MiXCR on the PCR reads. The sample holds roughly 10,000 distinct CDR3 sequences, around three fifths seen once. Antigens of these TCRs are unknown. What was sequenced was CD4+ T cells from blood, cultured in vitro. Source of these receptors: a human donor who had recovered from COVID-19.

J is TRBJ1-2 and V is TRBV7-2; possibly TRBD1 for D (5 bases). The V gene lost 3 bases and the J gene lost 5 bases, with 7 bases spanning the gap. The CDR3 loop spans 12 amino acids. Germline assignment: CDR1 SGHTA and CDR2 FQGNSA. CDR3: CASSFRVYGYTF. The CDR3 DNA sequence: TGTGCCAGCAGCTTCAGGGTGTATGGCTACACCTTC.

This clonotype was seen a handful of times. V is TRBV6-2 or TRBV6-3 and J is TRBJ1-2, with a tentative D call TRBD1 (5 bases). This CDR3 region has 14 residues. Germline V gives CDR1 MNHEY, CDR2 SVGEGT. V lost 0 bases, J lost 7 bases, and 12 bases lay in between. The CDR3: CASSYSQGYSGYTF. The CDR3 bases are TGTGCCAGCAGTTACTCCCAGGGTTACTCTGGCTACACCTTC.

The genes are TRBV6-1 and TRBJ2-2; a weak D match, TRBD1 (6 bases). Trimming took 7 bases from V and 1 from J, leaving 10 bases between them. There are 14 residues in the CDR3. CDR1 is MNHNS and CDR2 is SASEGT in the germline V gene. As DNA, the CDR3 is TGTGCCAGCACCTGGACAGAGAACACCGGGGAGCTGTTTTTT. This codes for CASTWTENTGELFF.

This chain connects TRBV7-2 to TRBJ2-3; possible D gene TRBD2, 5 bases. With 5 bases removed from V and 6 bases from J, the gap between germline ends came to 15 bases. The CDR3 extends over 14 amino acids. Germline loops: CDR1 SGHTA, CDR2 FQGNSA. DNA of the CDR3: TGTGCCAGCAGCCGAAATAGTGGAGGCGATACGCAGTATTTT. This translates into CASSRNSGGDTQYF.

The chain has TRBV11-2 and TRBJ1-1; 7 bases match TRBD1. The CDR3 length is 15 residues. Trimming took 3 bases from V and 6 from J; bases not matched to a gene: 10. The germline V gene encodes CDR1 SGHAT and CDR2 FQNNGV. The CDR3 nucleotides are TGTGCCAGCAGCTTGGTAAAGGGGGCGATGGCTGAAGCTTTCTTT. Its translation: CASSLVKGAMAEAFF.

This rearrangement joins TRBV11-2 to TRBJ1-1; 8 nucleotides line up with TRBD1. The CDR3 length is 14 residues. With 4 bases clipped from V and 5 bases from J, the junction kept 6 bases outside the gene matches. Germline-derived CDR1 and CDR2 are SGHAT and FQNNGV. The CDR3 reads CASSYAGGRTEAFF. CDR3 nucleotide sequence: TGTGCCAGCAGCTACGCAGGGGGCAGGACTGAAGCTTTCTTT. The whole variable domain, remainder taken from reference TRBV11-2 and TRBJ1-1, is EAGVAQSPRYKIIEKRQSVAFWCNPISGHATLYWYQQILGQGPKLLIQFQNNGVVDDSQLPKDRFSAERLKGVDSTLKIQPAKLEDSAVYLCASSYAGGRTEAFFGQGTRLTVV.

The chain carries TRBV12-3 or TRBV12-4 and TRBJ1-2; 8 bases fit TRBD1. V shed 6 bases, J shed 8 bases, and the junction held 8 bases outside the gene matches. The CDR3 length is 13 residues. In DNA, the CDR3 is TGTGCCAGCAGCATTCAGGGGGCTCAAGGCTACACCTTC. Amino acid sequence: CASSIQGAQGYTF.

The chain has TRBV10-1 and TRBJ1-5; TRBD1 agrees at 7 bases. This CDR3 is 14 amino acids long. The V and J ends lost 6 bases and 3 bases, in that order; junction bases with no gene match: 5. Germline CDR1 reads WNHNN; CDR2 reads SYGVQD (reference sequence). CDR3 protein: CASSRQGHNQPQHF. CDR3 DNA sequence: TGCGCCAGCAGCCGACAGGGCCACAATCAGCCCCAGCATTTT.

The chain combines TRBV5-4 with TRBJ1-2, with 8 bases that match TRBD1. The CDR3 contains 17 residues. From germline, CDR1 is SGHNT and CDR2 YYREEE (reference sequence). Germline trimming cut 4 bases from V and 0 bases from J; bases unmatched to any gene: 11. In DNA form, the CDR3 reads TGTGCCAGCAGCCCCCTGCCGGGACAGGCTTCTAACTATGGCTACACCTTC. This encodes CASSPLPGQASNYGYTF.